Presented here are 18 T cell receptor beta chains from one specimen sequenced in a study of post-analysis software for immune sequencing data. Whole-study findings and limits: Several TRBV segments (TRBV5-6, TRBV5-1 and TRBV20-1 among them) occurred more frequently in patients than in controls.

No antigens are known for them. The TCR beta cDNA libraries contained unique molecular identifiers. TCRdb passed the PCR reads through MiXCR, listing each CDR3 protein once. The sample includes about 500,000 distinct CDR3 sequences, around 40% seen only once; the top ten take 9.5% to 13%. The sample consisted of blood. Receptors were obtained from a girl between 5 and 17 years old with multiple sclerosis.

The chain carries TRBV7-3 and TRBJ2-1, with TRBD1 matching over 7 bases. Germline V gene sequence: CDR1 SGHTA, CDR2 FQGTGA. The trim removed 1 base at V and 2 bases at J, leaving 5 bases unmatched. The CDR3 loop spans 16 amino acids. The DNA of the CDR3 is TGTGCCAGCAGCTTAATCTCCCAGGGGGCCTACAATGAGCAGTTCTTC. Protein sequence: CASSLISQGAYNEQFF.

The chain employs TRBV20-1 and TRBJ2-7; TRBD2 is a possible D gene (6 bases). CDR3 size: 12 residues. Germline values: CDR1 DFQATT, CDR2 SNEGSKA (reference sequence). The V end was cut by 4 bases, the J end by 2 bases, with 9 bases between. CDR3: CSAKEGTYEQYF. CDR3 sequence (DNA): TGCAGTGCTAAGGAGGGGACCTACGAGCAGTACTTC.

In regard to this clonotype: Compared with germline, one end of the junction differs, possibly owing to a read error. This chain connects TRBV15 to TRBJ2-1; 14 bases map to TRBD2. CDR1 and CDR2 from the germline V gene are LNHNV and YYDKDF (reference sequence). The CDR3 runs to 21 residues. The DNA of the CDR3 is TGCGCCACCAGCCCCCGACTAGCGGGAGGGCATTTAAGCATCCCCTACAATGAGCAGTTCTTC. It yields the protein CATSPRLAGGHLSIPYNEQFF.

This clonotype was counted at least ten times. A junction boundary mismatches the germline segment, possibly from a read error. The V and J genes are TRBV5-1 and TRBJ1-5; no clear D gene. The CDR3 length is 13 residues. Germline V gives CDR1 SGHRS, CDR2 YFSETQ. The CDR3 coding sequence is TGTGCCAGCAGCCCGGATAGCAATCAGCCCCAGCATTTT. Its translation is CASSPDSNQPQHF.

As to this clonotype: Germline and junction disagree at one end, which may indicate a read error. This chain joins TRBV6-5 and TRBJ1-1; D is unclear. Germline lookup yields CDR1 MNHEY and CDR2 SVGAGI. The CDR3 runs to 14 residues. CDR3 in DNA: TGTGCCAGCAATTACATCCGCACAGCCCTTGGAGCTTTCTTT. Its translation: CASNYIRTALGAFF.

This chain joins TRBV20-1 and TRBJ1-6; 9 nucleotides match TRBD1. The CDR3 extends over 15 amino acids. Germline V CDR1 and CDR2: DFQATT, SNEGSKA (reference sequence). The V gene end was trimmed by 3 bases and the J gene end by 7 bases; junction bases not matched to a gene: 7. CDR3 residues: CSASPGDRANSPLHF. The CDR3 DNA reads as TGCAGTGCTAGCCCCGGGGACAGGGCGAATTCACCCCTCCACTTT.

The chain has TRBV3-1 and TRBJ2-7, with 9 nucleotides matching TRBD1. V trimming: 4 bases; J trimming: 3 bases; junction bases outside the gene matches: 7. Germline CDR1 and CDR2: LGHDT and YNNKEL (reference sequence). The CDR3 is made up of 15 amino acids. DNA of the CDR3: TGTGCCAGCAGCCGATTGGGGACAGGGATCTACGAGCAGTACTTC. Translated, it gives CASSRLGTGIYEQYF.

The chain carries TRBV27 and TRBJ2-3; possibly TRBD1 for D (6 bases). The CDR3 totals 16 residues. Looked up from germline, CDR1 is MNHEY and CDR2 is SMNVEV (reference sequence). The V gene lost 5 bases and the J gene lost 4 bases, with 19 bases spanning the gap. The chain's CDR3 is CASSQGSGGLADTQYF. The CDR3 DNA reads TGTGCCAGCAGTCAGGGGTCGGGTGGGTTGGCAGATACGCAGTATTTT.

As for this clonotype: Mismatch with germline at one junction end may stem from a read error. The chain combines TRBV9 with TRBJ2-3, with 10 bases identical to TRBD2. This CDR3 region has 17 residues. Germline CDR1 and CDR2: SGDLS and YYNGEE. DNA for the CDR3: TGTACCAGCAGCGTAGGAGGCGGGACTAGCGGCACAGATACGCAGTATTTT. Protein sequence: CTSSVGGGTSGTDTQYF.

The chain recombines TRBV11-1 with TRBJ2-2; no firm D call. V shed 5 bases and J shed 3 bases, with 13 bases lying between them. The CDR3 is made up of 15 amino acids. Germline V gene lookup returns CDR1 SGHAT and CDR2 FQDESV (reference sequence). The CDR3 nucleotides read TGTGCCAGCAGCCCCGTCCGAGTCCACACCGGGGAGCTGTTTTTT. This sequence encodes CASSPVRVHTGELFF.

The chain couples TRBV7-2 to TRBJ2-5; 14 bases agree with TRBD2. The closer fit of TRBJ2-7 to the DNA end suggests the J call may be wrong. This CDR3 is built from 15 residues. Germline values: CDR1 SGHTA, CDR2 FQGNSA. CDR3: CASSLEGLAGGEQYF. The CDR3 DNA is TGTGCCAGCAGCTTAGAAGGACTAGCGGGGGGCGAGCAGTACTTC.

This chain connects TRBV20-1 to TRBJ2-1; 9 nucleotides match TRBD2. V lost 6 bases and J lost 2; bases outside the gene matches: 5. In germline, CDR1 is DFQATT, CDR2 SNEGSKA (reference sequence). The CDR3 runs to 14 residues. CDR3 in DNA: TGCAGTGCCTTAGCGGGAGAAACCTACAATGAGCAGTTCTTC. Protein product: CSALAGETYNEQFF.

The CDR3 loop is CSVEQGSGYEQYF. The CDR3 DNA sequence: TGCAGCGTTGAGCAGGGGTCCGGCTACGAGCAGTACTTC. The genes are TRBV29-1 and TRBJ2-7, with D perhaps matching TRBD1 (6 bases). The CDR3 consists of 13 residues. Trimming left V 3 bases short and J 3 bases short, with 12 bases between. Germline assignment: CDR1 SQVTM and CDR2 ANQGSEA.

This clonotype has just one count. This chain uses TRBV19 with TRBJ2-7; 9 bases are a match to TRBD1. Germline values: CDR1 LNHDA, CDR2 SQIVND (reference sequence). This CDR3 contains 15 residues. The ends lost 4 bases at V and 2 bases at J; junction bases unmatched: 6. CDR3: CASSNSGQGTYEQYF. The CDR3 coding sequence is TGTGCCAGTAGTAACTCGGGACAGGGAACCTACGAGCAGTACTTC.

With regard to this clonotype: The junction differs from germline at one of its ends, possibly a read error. The chain links TRBV7-2 to TRBJ2-1; 9 positions match TRBD2. Germline assignment: CDR1 SGHTA and CDR2 FQGNSA. The CDR3 is 19 amino acids. The CDR3 DNA sequence: TGTGCCGGCAGCCCAACCCCGGGACTAGCAGGAACCCCCTACAATGGGCAGTTCTTC. This sequence encodes CAGSPTPGLAGTPYNGQFF.

V is TRBV28 and J is TRBJ2-3; 10 bases are shared with TRBD2. J lost 2 bases, V lost 5 bases, and 25 bases had no gene match. Germline V gene lookup returns CDR1 MDHEN and CDR2 SYDVKM. CDR3 size: 22 residues. The DNA of the CDR3 is TGTGCCAGCAGTACGATTACCTGGACTAGCGGCAAACTTCGGACAACCACAGATACGCAGTATTTT. Protein sequence: CASSTITWTSGKLRTTTDTQYF.

The V call is TRBV18, the J call TRBJ2-5, with D perhaps TRBD1 or TRBD2 (6 bases each). Germline V gives CDR1 KGHSH, CDR2 LQKENI. The length of the CDR3 is 14 residues. V gave up 2 bases and J gave up 4 bases, with 11 bases separating them. DNA of the CDR3: TGTGCCAGCTCACCAGGAGGGGGAGGAGAGACCCAGTACTTC. Encoded protein: CASSPGGGGETQYF.

This chain joins TRBV25-1 and TRBJ1-2; TRBD1 is a possible D gene (5 bases). Deletions cut 0 bases from V and 4 bases from J, with 21 bases between. This CDR3 region has 18 residues. Germline CDR1 is MGHDK and CDR2 is SYGVNS. The CDR3 DNA sequence: TGTGCCAGCAGTGAATATGGGGCAACAGGTTCGAGTGTCTATGGCTACACCTTC. It translates to CASSEYGATGSSVYGYTF.